This T cell receptor beta chain was captured by sequencing in a study of cytomegalovirus exposure and HLA in healthy donors. The CDR3 spans 14 residues. Trimming removed 0 bases at V and 5 bases at J, with 10 bases between. It was with 60 Vbeta and 13 Jbeta primers that the PCR ran. The data were produced by immunoSEQ multiplex PCR, yet TCRdb's version contains in-frame clones alone and is incomplete. The sample lists some 140,000 clones; around 68% were seen once. This chain uses TRBV23-1 with TRBJ1-2, with unresolved D. TRBV23-1 is sorted into the ORF group, with uncertain function. This sequence was found in a man aged 25-45 years in good health and CMV-seronegative. Sample: PBMCs. CDR3 region: CASSQSGRSYGYTF. CDR3 bases: TGCGCCAGCAGTCAATCGGGCAGGTCATATGGCTACACCTTC.